Shown below are 11 T cell receptor beta chains from a single sample sequenced in a study of cytomegalovirus exposure and HLA in healthy donors. Researchers ran the PCR with 60 Vbeta and 13 Jbeta primers. TCRdb's copy holds only in-frame clones and misses some; the assay was immunoSEQ multiplex PCR. This sample has about 190,000 clones, with approximately 78% found just once. The sequenced sample was PBMCs. These receptor sequences come from a woman younger than 35 in good health and CMV-seronegative.

This clone was seen more than once but under ten times. The chain employs TRBV19 and TRBJ1-2, with 7 bases lining up with TRBD1. CDR3 length: 14 amino acids. V shed 3 bases, J shed 7 bases, and the junction held 8 bases outside the gene matches. Germline lookup yields CDR1 LNHDA and CDR2 SQIVND (reference sequence). CDR3 protein: CASSIRQGLGGYTF. The CDR3 bases are TGTGCCAGTAGTATCCGACAGGGTCTCGGTGGCTACACCTTC.

This sequence joins TRBV4-1 and TRBJ2-5; the D gene is possibly TRBD2 (5 bases). This CDR3 spans 15 amino acids. Germline-derived CDR1 and CDR2 are MGHRA and YSYEKL. V lost 4 bases and J 5 bases, leaving 17 bases between the germline ends. The CDR3 nucleotides are TGCGCCAGCAGCCGGCCAGCTGAGGGTGAGGAGACCCAGTACTTC. Translated: CASSRPAEGEETQYF.

The rearrangement uses TRBV30 and TRBJ2-3, with 7 bases aligning to TRBD2. CDR1 and CDR2 from the germline V gene are GTSNPN and SVGIG (reference sequence). This CDR3 region has 12 residues. V was pared by 6 bases and J by 5 bases, with 5 bases of the junction left unmatched. CDR3 amino acids: CACRTSGDTQYF. The CDR3 DNA reads TGTGCCTGCCGGACTAGTGGAGATACGCAGTATTTT.

The table lists this clone with a count of one. V usage is TRBV15 and J usage is TRBJ1-3; unclear D gene. Germline V CDR1 and CDR2: LNHNV, YYDKDF (reference sequence). V lost 4 bases and J lost 2, with 12 bases in between. The length of the CDR3 is 15 residues. The CDR3 here is CATSKTAETGNTIYF. In DNA form, the CDR3 reads TGTGCCACCAGCAAGACTGCGGAGACTGGAAACACCATATATTTT.

This chain connects TRBV5-1 to TRBJ1-5, with 8 bases identical to TRBD1. Germline lookup yields CDR1 SGHRS and CDR2 YFSETQ. CDR3 length: 18 residues. Trimming cost V 2 bases and J 3 bases; bases outside gene matches: 13. The CDR3 loop reads CASSFGPSGQGLNQPQHF. The CDR3, as DNA: TGCGCCAGCAGCTTCGGACCTTCAGGACAGGGACTCAATCAGCCCCAGCATTTT.

The chain joins TRBV27 to TRBJ2-2; D uncertain. Germline V gene lookup returns CDR1 MNHEY and CDR2 SMNVEV (reference sequence). This CDR3 region has 14 residues. V gave up 5 bases and J gave up 1 base, with 8 bases separating them. The CDR3 is CASSLTENTGELFF. In DNA form, the CDR3 reads TGTGCCAGCAGTCTTACTGAGAACACCGGGGAGCTGTTTTTT.

This chain links TRBV7-9 with TRBJ2-1; 7 bases are a match to TRBD2. Germline assignment: CDR1 SEHNR and CDR2 FQNEAQ (reference sequence). The CDR3 totals 14 residues. J gave up 9 bases and V 2 bases, and 7 bases lay outside the gene matches. The CDR3: CASSLLAGVGEQFF. CDR3 nucleotide sequence: TGTGCCAGCAGCTTATTGGCGGGAGTGGGTGAGCAGTTCTTC.

This clone was found once. The chain carries TRBV27 and TRBJ2-1; 9 positions agree with TRBD2. The CDR3 runs 16 residues. CDR1 and CDR2 from the germline V gene are MNHEY and SMNVEV (reference sequence). Trimming removed 4 bases from V and 4 bases from J; junction bases left unmatched: 8. This CDR3 reads CASSSLASGKYNEQFF. The CDR3 DNA reads as TGTGCCAGCAGTTCCCTGGCTAGCGGGAAATACAATGAGCAGTTCTTC.

A single count supports this clone. V is TRBV10-1 and J is TRBJ2-3, with TRBD2 matching over 7 bases. The CDR3 has 15 amino acids. The ends lost 2 bases at V and 6 bases at J; junction bases unmatched: 8. CDR1 and CDR2 (germline): WNHNN, SYGVQD (reference sequence). The CDR3 coding sequence is TGCGCCAGCAGTGAGCCCCCGGGGGGTTGGGATACGCAGTATTTT. Protein product: CASSEPPGGWDTQYF.

The rearrangement links TRBV27 to TRBJ2-3; weak D call: TRBD2 (6 bases). Germline V gene lookup returns CDR1 MNHEY and CDR2 SMNVEV (reference sequence). The V end was cut by 5 bases, the J end by 6 bases, with 15 bases between. The CDR3 spans 14 residues. In nucleotides, the CDR3 is TGTGCCAGCAGTCAATTCTTGGGACTGGATACGCAGTATTTT. It encodes CASSQFLGLDTQYF.

The chain is built from TRBV28 and TRBJ1-2, with D hard to call. The V end was cut by 7 bases, the J end by 8 bases, with 11 bases between. Germline CDR1 is MDHEN and CDR2 is SYDVKM. The CDR3 totals 11 residues. The CDR3, as DNA: TGTGCCAGCACTGACTCGTACGGCTACACCTTC. Residues: CASTDSYGYTF.